The 22 T cell receptor beta chains below come from one sample, sequenced in a study of human T cells and chemical hapten exposure. One entry per CDR3 protein, called by TCRdb with MiXCR from the RACE reads. The sample contains more than 300,000 distinct CDR3 sequences, approximately 5% of which appear only once. This sample's time point: pre-sensitization, week 0. Noted treatment: therapeutic diphenylcyclopropenone sensitization with weekly scalp DPC. The input for sequencing was whole blood, taken in connection with sensitization to the hapten diphenylcyclopropenone (DPC). The receptor set was obtained from a woman aged 45-59 years with alopecia areata. Some clones in this sample may be carry-over from other donors' samples.

This clonotype was detected ten times or more. The rearrangement joins TRBV27 to TRBJ2-5; 8 bases match TRBD2. This CDR3 contains 15 residues. The junction had 12 bases not matched to a gene; V was cut back by 10 bases and J by 2 bases. Germline V gene lookup returns CDR1 MNHEY and CDR2 SMNVEV (reference sequence). CDR3: CATWGAGGPQETQYF. CDR3 coding DNA: TGTGCCACTTGGGGGGCGGGAGGCCCACAAGAGACCCAGTACTTC.

This clonotype came up a few times. The chain joins TRBV24-1 to TRBJ2-2; 14 bases map to TRBD2. The germline V gene has CDR1 KGHDR and CDR2 SFDVKD. CDR3 length: 18 residues. The V gene end was trimmed by 5 bases and the J gene end by 0 bases; junction bases not matched to a gene: 4. The CDR3 here is CATSGTSGGPTNTGELFF. CDR3 bases: TGTGCCACCAGTGGGACTAGCGGGGGGCCGACGAACACCGGGGAGCTGTTTTTT.

This clonotype was counted many times. The chain uses TRBV28 and TRBJ2-4; no clear D gene. V was clipped by 1 base and J by 8 bases, with 6 bases between them. CDR1 MDHEN and CDR2 SYDVKM come from the germline V gene. The CDR3 has 12 residues. The CDR3 coding sequence is TGTGCCAGCAGTTTATTTAATGACATTCAGTACTTC. Translated: CASSLFNDIQYF.

This clonotype was counted many times. V usage is TRBV29-1 and J usage is TRBJ2-7; 8 bases map to TRBD1. The CDR3 runs to 13 residues. V dropped 3 bases and J dropped 7; count of bases not matched to a gene: 8. Germline V gene data show CDR1 as SQVTM and CDR2 as ANQGSEA. The CDR3, as DNA: TGCAGCGTTGACCTCGGACAGGGTAGGGAGCAGTACTTC. Its translation: CSVDLGQGREQYF.

The chain links TRBV12-5 to TRBJ1-2; D call uncertain. The CDR3 is made up of 12 amino acids. From germline, CDR1 is LGHNT and CDR2 FRNRAP. V was clipped by 7 bases and J by 8 bases, with 14 bases between them. The CDR3 protein is CASEGTGKGYTF. CDR3 DNA sequence: TGTGCTAGTGAAGGTACCGGAAAAGGCTACACCTTC.

This clonotype has a count of ten or more. The chain links TRBV6-1 to TRBJ1-4; 7 bases line up with TRBD1. V dropped 4 bases and J dropped 5; count of bases not matched to a gene: 7. From germline, CDR1 is MNHNS and CDR2 SASEGT. The CDR3 is 15 residues long. The CDR3 protein is CASSGPTGPNEKLFF. CDR3 nucleotides: TGTGCCAGCAGTGGTCCGACAGGGCCGAATGAAAAACTGTTTTTT.

This clonotype was seen many times. This sequence joins TRBV6-5 and TRBJ1-2, with 9 nucleotides matching TRBD1. The germline V gene has CDR1 MNHEY and CDR2 SVGAGI. There are 15 residues in the CDR3. J gave up 5 bases and V 0 bases, and 4 bases lay outside the gene matches. CDR3 DNA sequence: TGTGCCAGCAGTTACTCGGGAGGACAGGGGTATGGCTACACCTTC. Its protein is CASSYSGGQGYGYTF.

This clonotype has a count of ten or more. V is TRBV12-3 or TRBV12-4 and J is TRBJ2-1, with unresolved D. CDR3 size: 11 residues. The V and J ends lost 8 bases and 14 bases respectively, with 16 bases between them. The CDR3 sequence: CASREQSEKFF. The CDR3 DNA reads TGTGCCAGCCGCGAACAATCGGAGAAGTTCTTC.

The chain links TRBV7-9 to TRBJ2-2; TRBD2 aligns across 11 bases. Germline lookup yields CDR1 SEHNR and CDR2 FQNEAQ (reference sequence). This CDR3 has 15 residues. Trimming cost V 7 bases and J 6 bases; bases outside gene matches: 7. The DNA for the CDR3 is TGTGCCAGCAACCTACCGGGACTAGCGGCCGGGGAGCTGTTTTTT. This sequence encodes CASNLPGLAAGELFF.

The table lists this clonotype with a few counts. The chain recombines TRBV7-9 with TRBJ1-4; D is unclear. Between the trimmed V and J ends, which lost 1 base and 7 bases, there was a span of 4 bases. The CDR3 extends over 12 amino acids. Germline CDR1 SEHNR, CDR2 FQNEAQ (reference sequence). CDR3 amino acids: CASSLDVEKLFF. In nucleotides, the CDR3 is TGTGCCAGCAGCTTAGACGTTGAAAAACTGTTTTTT.

This clonotype was seen repeatedly, ten times or more. The V gene is TRBV24-1, the J gene TRBJ2-7; maybe TRBD2 (6 bases). Germline V lookup: CDR1 KGHDR, CDR2 SFDVKD. CDR3 length equals 14 residues. Between the trimmed V and J ends, which lost 5 bases and 3 bases, there was a span of 13 bases. CDR3 sequence (DNA): TGTGCCACCAGTGGTAGCGGAGAAAGCTACGAGCAGTACTTC. Encoded protein: CATSGSGESYEQYF.

This clonotype was recorded many times. The genes are TRBV10-3 and TRBJ2-5; D is unresolved. The CDR3 consists of 13 residues. The V end lost 11 bases, the J end lost 2 bases, and 15 bases lay between the germline ends. Per germline, CDR1 ENHRY and CDR2 SYGVKD. The CDR3 protein is CAVQMAKQETQYF. The CDR3 DNA is TGTGCCGTCCAGATGGCGAAACAAGAGACCCAGTACTTC.

The V and J genes are TRBV12-3 or TRBV12-4 and TRBJ1-6; D unclear. V was clipped by 6 bases and J by 10 bases, with 19 bases between them. CDR3 length: 15 residues. CDR3 region: CASSLAPGGGSPLHF. The DNA for the CDR3 is TGTGCCAGCAGCTTGGCCCCCGGCGGTGGGTCACCCCTCCACTTT.

CDR3 nucleotides: TGTGCCAGCAGTGAGACCGAACTTATGAACACTGAAGCTTTCTTT. This gives the protein CASSETELMNTEAFF. V usage is TRBV6-1 and J usage is TRBJ1-1; the D is unclear. CDR3 size: 15 residues. Per germline, CDR1 MNHNS and CDR2 SASEGT. Trimming shortened V by 3 bases and J by 0 bases, and 11 bases separated the two germline ends.

This clonotype has only a few counts. This rearrangement joins TRBV5-1 to TRBJ1-5; D gene unclear. The CDR3 is 13 amino acids. Trimming took 5 bases from V and 3 from J, leaving 9 bases between them. The germline V gene has CDR1 SGHRS and CDR2 YFSETQ. CDR3 sequence: CASSWAPNQPQHF. The CDR3 region has the DNA TGCGCCAGCAGTTGGGCTCCCAATCAGCCCCAGCATTTT.

J is TRBJ1-5 and V is TRBV24-1, with D hard to call. Germline CDR1 reads KGHDR; CDR2 reads SFDVKD. CDR3 length equals 12 residues. V lost 5 bases to trimming and J lost 3 bases, with 4 bases between them. The CDR3 here is CATSGLNQPQHF. In nucleotides, the CDR3 is TGTGCCACCAGTGGTCTCAATCAGCCCCAGCATTTT.

This clonotype has only a few counts. The CDR3 loop reads CSVHKGTRETQYF. For the CDR3, the DNA is TGCAGCGTACATAAGGGGACGAGGGAGACCCAGTACTTC. The chain is built from TRBV29-1 and TRBJ2-5; tentatively, D is TRBD1 or TRBD2 (5 bases each). This CDR3 region has 13 residues. Germline V gene data show CDR1 as SQVTM and CDR2 as ANQGSEA. V was shortened by 6 bases and J by 5 bases, with 16 bases between the two germline ends.

This clonotype has ten or more counts. The chain uses TRBV12-3 or TRBV12-4 and TRBJ1-2; D is uncertain. V lost 5 bases and J 0 bases, leaving 7 bases between the germline ends. The CDR3 extends over 13 amino acids. The CDR3 region is CASSRGTNYGYTF. The CDR3 region has the DNA TGTGCCAGCAGTCGCGGGACTAACTATGGCTACACCTTC.

This clonotype appeared many times. V is TRBV4-2 and J is TRBJ2-7; 7 bases align to TRBD1. V lost 2 bases to trimming and J lost 0 bases; unmatched junction nucleotides: 4. CDR3 length: 15 amino acids. From germline, CDR1 is LGHNA and CDR2 YNFKEQ. DNA for the CDR3: TGTGCCAGCAGCCAAAATAGGGACAGCTCCTACGAGCAGTACTTC. As protein: CASSQNRDSSYEQYF.

This clonotype came up many times. The V and J genes are TRBV29-1 and TRBJ1-1; the D is unclear. Per germline, CDR1 SQVTM and CDR2 ANQGSEA. The germline V and J ends were trimmed by 0 bases and 2 bases, with 4 bases remaining between them. The CDR3 consists of 12 residues. CDR3 protein: CSVEEGNTEAFF. The CDR3 region has the DNA TGCAGCGTTGAAGAGGGAAACACTGAAGCTTTCTTT.

The chain carries TRBV6-1 and TRBJ2-7; 7 bases match TRBD1. V was pared by 7 bases and J by 4 bases, with 10 bases of the junction left unmatched. The CDR3 spans 14 residues. Germline V gene sequence: CDR1 MNHNS, CDR2 SASEGT. The CDR3 DNA reads TGTGCCAGCATGGTACCGGGACAGACTTACGAGCAGTACTTC. This gives the protein CASMVPGQTYEQYF.

This clonotype was observed a few times. The chain carries TRBV5-1 and TRBJ1-2; 7 bases agree with TRBD1. Germline trimming cut 2 bases from V and 5 bases from J; bases unmatched to any gene: 6. The CDR3 spans 14 residues. Germline lookup yields CDR1 SGHRS and CDR2 YFSETQ. CDR3 sequence reads: CASSLAGQTYGYTF. CDR3 bases: TGCGCCAGCAGCTTAGCGGGACAGACTTATGGCTACACCTTC.